This TCR beta chain appears in the sequencing data of a study of blood T cell repertoires in COVID-19. Across the study: COVID-19 samples collected from the United States, Italy and Spain covered acute and convalescent phases.

Original data processing: Estimated nucleated cell counts came from reference gene primer amplification. Clones were sequenced by immunoSEQ multiplex PCR, and TCRdb holds only the in-frame ones, with some missing. That table furnishes V, J and clone size, whereas the DNA furnished D and trimming. The sample shows roughly 240,000 clones, approximately 86% of them seen only once. With 5 bases removed from V and 2 bases from J, the gap between germline ends came to 22 bases. This CDR3 has 18 amino acids. Germline V lookup: CDR1 SEHNR, CDR2 FQNEAQ (reference sequence). V usage is TRBV7-9 and J usage is TRBJ1-5, with a tentative D call TRBD1 (5 bases). The sequenced sample consisted of peripheral blood. The receptor was isolated from an older woman who had recovered from COVID-19. DNA of the CDR3: TGTGCCAGCAGCAATCAAGGAGGGGAAGAAGGGGGCAATCAGCCCCAGCATTTT. Its protein product is CASSNQGGEEGGNQPQHF.